The 10 T cell receptor beta chains below all came from one sample that was sequenced in a study of blood T cells in healthy people across ages. A second roughly 6 to 11 cycle PCR used barcoded and J-beta primers. In TCRdb, the 5' RACE reads were re-called with MiXCR into one record per CDR3 protein. Of hundreds of thousands of distinct CDR3 sequences in the sample, about 30% were seen once. The sequenced material came from blood. The receptors were gathered from a woman older than 75 in good health.

In this sample, this clonotype turned up many times. This sequence joins TRBV2 and TRBJ2-5, with 12 bases that match TRBD1. V was clipped by 6 bases and J by 5 bases; unmatched bases: 7. CDR1 SNHLY and CDR2 FYNNEI come from the germline V gene. There are 15 residues in the CDR3. The CDR3 sequence: CASRSGTGGWETQYF. In DNA, the CDR3 is TGTGCCAGCAGATCCGGGACAGGGGGCTGGGAGACCCAGTACTTC. Full variable domain (remainder filled in from reference TRBV2 and TRBJ2-5): EPEVTQTPSHQVTQMGQEVILRCVPISNHLYFYWYRQILGQKVEFLVSFYNNEISEKSEIFDDQFSVERPDGSNFTLKIRSTKLEDSAMYFCASRSGTGGWETQYFGPGTRLLVL.

This clonotype was counted many times. The chain carries TRBV29-1 and TRBJ1-2, with TRBD1 matching over 7 bases. In germline, CDR1 is SQVTM, CDR2 ANQGSEA. The CDR3 extends over 12 amino acids. Trimming took 7 bases from V and 2 from J; bases not matched to a gene: 4. CDR3 sequence: CSAGQANYGYTF. Here the CDR3 DNA reads TGCAGCGCTGGACAGGCAAACTATGGCTACACCTTC.

This clonotype has more than one count but fewer than ten. A read error may explain this, as a much larger clone is one base away. The chain recombines TRBV9 with TRBJ2-3; unclear D gene. V was trimmed by 2 bases and J by 6 bases, leaving 13 bases between them. This CDR3 is 14 amino acids long. Germline-derived CDR1 and CDR2 are SGDLS and YYNGEE. CDR3 sequence (DNA): TGTGCCAGCAGCGTTCTAACGGCAAGGGATACGCAGTATTTT. It codes for CASSVLTARDTQYF.

The chain joins TRBV6-2 or TRBV6-3 to TRBJ2-1; D is ambiguous. The CDR3 extends over 12 amino acids. Trimming took off 6 bases at V and 12 bases at J, with 15 bases between the two ends. The V gene's germline CDR1 is MNHEY and CDR2 SVGEGT. The CDR3 DNA sequence: TGTGCCAGCAGCCCCTCCCACCTAACGCAGTTCTTC. Translation gives CASSPSHLTQFF.

The chain is built from TRBV6-6 and TRBJ1-3; possibly TRBD1 for D (6 bases). The CDR3 sequence is 16 residues long. The V gene lost 4 bases and the J gene lost 0 bases, with 13 bases spanning the gap. The V gene's germline CDR1 is MNHNY and CDR2 SVGAGI (reference sequence). CDR3 residues: CASSSGGAYSGNTIYF. The CDR3 nucleotides are TGTGCCAGCAGTTCGGGGGGGGCCTACTCTGGAAACACCATATATTTT.

This clonotype was recorded at least ten times. The chain couples TRBV5-6 to TRBJ2-1; 12 bases align to TRBD2. Per germline, CDR1 SGHDT and CDR2 YYEEEE. The V segment lost 5 bases and the J segment 4 bases; nucleotides outside the gene matches: 10. The length of the CDR3 is 17 residues. CDR3 nucleotides: TGTGCCAGCAGTAACGAACGACTAGCGGGGGAATACAATGAGCAGTTCTTC. It encodes CASSNERLAGEYNEQFF.

This clonotype was counted a few times. CDR3 loop: CSARDLGREDIGGYTF. The CDR3 DNA sequence: TGCAGTGCTAGAGATTTGGGCCGAGAGGATATAGGTGGCTACACCTTC. This chain connects TRBV20-1 to TRBJ1-2; the D is unclear. Trimming took off 0 bases at V and 7 bases at J, with 21 bases between the two ends. CDR1 and CDR2 (germline): DFQATT, SNEGSKA (reference sequence). The CDR3 covers 16 residues.

This clonotype was counted only a few times. The V and J genes are TRBV20-1 and TRBJ2-1; tentative D call: TRBD1 (5 bases). Germline assignment: CDR1 DFQATT and CDR2 SNEGSKA (reference sequence). The CDR3 contains 12 residues. With 7 bases removed from V and 4 bases from J, the gap between germline ends came to 11 bases. The CDR3 coding sequence is TGCAGTGAATCTAGGGGTTACAATGAGCAGTTCTTC. It is translated as CSESRGYNEQFF.

This clonotype came up many times. A much bigger clone sits one base away, suggesting this may be a read error. J is TRBJ2-7 and V is TRBV5-1, with TRBD2 identical over 10 bases. Trimming took 3 bases from V and 6 from J; bases not matched to a gene: 6. The CDR3 is 14 residues long. Germline-derived CDR1 and CDR2 are SGHRS and YFSETQ. CDR3 sequence reads: CASSWSASGGEQYF. CDR3 DNA sequence: TGCGCCAGCAGCTGGTCGGCTAGCGGGGGCGAGCAGTACTTC.

The CDR3 is CASSLEGSRGDTQYF. CDR3 nucleotides: TGTGCCAGCAGCTTAGAAGGCTCGAGGGGAGATACGCAGTATTTT. The chain is built from TRBV7-2 and TRBJ2-3; D might be TRBD1 or TRBD2, each matching 5 bases. The ends were cut back, 1 base at V and 5 bases at J, with 13 bases in the middle. The CDR3 loop spans 15 amino acids. Germline values: CDR1 SGHTA, CDR2 FQGNSA.